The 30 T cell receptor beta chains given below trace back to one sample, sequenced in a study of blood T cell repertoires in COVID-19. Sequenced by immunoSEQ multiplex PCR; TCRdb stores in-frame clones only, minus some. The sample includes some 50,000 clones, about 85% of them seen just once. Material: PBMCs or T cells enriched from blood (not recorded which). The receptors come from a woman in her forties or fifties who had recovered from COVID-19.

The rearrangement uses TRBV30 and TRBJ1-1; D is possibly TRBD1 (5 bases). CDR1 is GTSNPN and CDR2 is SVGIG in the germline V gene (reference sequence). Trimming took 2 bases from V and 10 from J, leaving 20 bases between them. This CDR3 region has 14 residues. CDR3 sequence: CAWSPPGPGEVAFF. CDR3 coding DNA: TGTGCCTGGAGTCCACCGGGACCCGGGGAGGTAGCTTTCTTT.

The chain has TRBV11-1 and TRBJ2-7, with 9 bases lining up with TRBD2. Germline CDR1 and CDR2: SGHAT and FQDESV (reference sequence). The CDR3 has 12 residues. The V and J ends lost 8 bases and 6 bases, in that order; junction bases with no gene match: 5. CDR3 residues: CASGLAGREQYF. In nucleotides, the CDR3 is TGTGCCAGCGGTCTAGCGGGACGCGAGCAGTACTTC.

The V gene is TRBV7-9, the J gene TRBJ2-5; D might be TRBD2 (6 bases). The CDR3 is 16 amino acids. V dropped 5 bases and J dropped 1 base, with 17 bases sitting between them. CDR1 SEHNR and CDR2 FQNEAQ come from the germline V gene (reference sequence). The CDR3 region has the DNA TGTGCCAGCAGCCCCCGCGGGACTCTGGTCCAAGAGACCCAGTACTTC. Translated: CASSPRGTLVQETQYF.

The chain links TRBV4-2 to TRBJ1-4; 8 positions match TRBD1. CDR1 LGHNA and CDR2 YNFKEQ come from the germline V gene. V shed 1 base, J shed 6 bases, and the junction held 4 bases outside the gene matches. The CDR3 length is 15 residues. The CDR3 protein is CASSQAGGQDEKLFF. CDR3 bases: TGTGCCAGCAGCCAAGCAGGGGGCCAAGATGAAAAACTGTTTTTT.

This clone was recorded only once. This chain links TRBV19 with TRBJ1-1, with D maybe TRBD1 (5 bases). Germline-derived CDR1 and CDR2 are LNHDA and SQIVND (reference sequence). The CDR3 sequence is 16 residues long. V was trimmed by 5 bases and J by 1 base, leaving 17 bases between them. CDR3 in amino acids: CASSPDRPTGNTEAFF. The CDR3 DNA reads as TGTGCCAGTAGTCCCGACAGACCTACTGGGAACACTGAAGCTTTCTTT.

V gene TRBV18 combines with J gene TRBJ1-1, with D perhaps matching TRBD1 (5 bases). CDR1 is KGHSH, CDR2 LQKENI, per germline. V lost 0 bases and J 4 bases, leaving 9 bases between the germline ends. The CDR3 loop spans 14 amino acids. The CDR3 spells CASSPPGARTEAFF. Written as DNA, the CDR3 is TGTGCCAGCTCACCACCAGGGGCGCGCACTGAAGCTTTCTTT.

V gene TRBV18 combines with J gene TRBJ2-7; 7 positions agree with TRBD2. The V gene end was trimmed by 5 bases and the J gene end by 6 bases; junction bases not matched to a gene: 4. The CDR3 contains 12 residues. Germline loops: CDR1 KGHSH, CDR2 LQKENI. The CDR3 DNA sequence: TGTGCCAGCTCAACCAGGGAGGGCGAGCAGTACTTC. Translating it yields CASSTREGEQYF. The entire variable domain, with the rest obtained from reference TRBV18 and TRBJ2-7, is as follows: NAGVMQNPRHLVRRRGQEARLRCSPMKGHSHVYWYRQLPEEGLKFMVYLQKENIIDESGMPKERFSAEFPKEGPSILRIQQVVRGDSAAYFCASSTREGEQYFGPGTRLTVT.

The DNA of the CDR3 is TGTGCCAGCAGCTTTTCGACAGGGGGCGGCTACACCTTC. Protein sequence: CASSFSTGGGYTF. The gene calls are TRBV7-3 and TRBJ1-2, with TRBD1 identical over 10 bases. The J segment lost 8 bases and the V segment lost 3 bases, leaving 3 bases of the junction unmatched. The germline V gene encodes CDR1 SGHTA and CDR2 FQGTGA. This CDR3 comprises 13 residues.

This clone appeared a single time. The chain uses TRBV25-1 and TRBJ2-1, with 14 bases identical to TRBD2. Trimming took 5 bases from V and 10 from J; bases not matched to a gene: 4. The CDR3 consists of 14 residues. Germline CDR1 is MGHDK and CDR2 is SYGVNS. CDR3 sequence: CASSKGLAGDEQFF. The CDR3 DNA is TGTGCCAGCAGTAAGGGACTAGCGGGAGACGAGCAGTTCTTC.

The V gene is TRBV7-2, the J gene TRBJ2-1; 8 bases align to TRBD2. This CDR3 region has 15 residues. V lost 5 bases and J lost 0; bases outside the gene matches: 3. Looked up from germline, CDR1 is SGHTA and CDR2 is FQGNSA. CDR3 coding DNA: TGTGCCAGCAGCCCGGGGGGGAGCTCCTACAATGAGCAGTTCTTC. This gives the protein CASSPGGSSYNEQFF.

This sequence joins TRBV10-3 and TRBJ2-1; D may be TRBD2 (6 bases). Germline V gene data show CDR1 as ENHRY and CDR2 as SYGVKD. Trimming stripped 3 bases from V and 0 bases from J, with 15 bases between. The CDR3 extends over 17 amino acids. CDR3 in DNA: TGTGCCATCAGTGACCGCGGACTAACCAGCTCCTACAATGAGCAGTTCTTC. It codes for CAISDRGLTSSYNEQFF.

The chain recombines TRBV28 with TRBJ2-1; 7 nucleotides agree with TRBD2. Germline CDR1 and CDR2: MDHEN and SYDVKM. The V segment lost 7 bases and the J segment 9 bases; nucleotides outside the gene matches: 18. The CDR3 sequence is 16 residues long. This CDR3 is CASTQLGEGILGEQFF. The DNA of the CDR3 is TGTGCCAGCACCCAGCTGGGGGAGGGGATTTTAGGTGAGCAGTTCTTC.

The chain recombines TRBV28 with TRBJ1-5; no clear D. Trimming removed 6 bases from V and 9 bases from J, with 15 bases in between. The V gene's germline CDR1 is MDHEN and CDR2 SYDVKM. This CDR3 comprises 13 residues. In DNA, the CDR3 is TGTGCCAGCAGCCAAAGTCCTCGGGGGCCCCAGCATTTT. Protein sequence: CASSQSPRGPQHF.

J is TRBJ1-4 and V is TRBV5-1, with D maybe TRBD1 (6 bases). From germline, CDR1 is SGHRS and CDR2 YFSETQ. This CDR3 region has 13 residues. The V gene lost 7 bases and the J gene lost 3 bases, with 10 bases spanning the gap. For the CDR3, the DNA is TGCGCCAGCCAACAGGGTCCTAATGAAAAACTGTTTTTT. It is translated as CASQQGPNEKLFF. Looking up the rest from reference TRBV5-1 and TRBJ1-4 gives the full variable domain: KAGVTQTPRYLIKTRGQQVTLSCSPISGHRSVSWYQQTPGQGLQFLFEYFSETQRNKGNFPGRFSGRQFSNSRSEMNVSTLELGDSALYLCASQQGPNEKLFFGSGTQLSVL.

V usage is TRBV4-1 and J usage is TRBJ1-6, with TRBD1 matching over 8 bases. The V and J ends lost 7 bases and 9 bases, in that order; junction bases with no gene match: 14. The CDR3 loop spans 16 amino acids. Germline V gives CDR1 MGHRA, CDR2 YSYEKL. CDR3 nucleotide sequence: TGCGCCAGCATGCGGCAGACGACAGGGGAGGGTTCACCCCTCCACTTT. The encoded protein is CASMRQTTGEGSPLHF.

CDR3 region: CASSLTAQGLSEQYF. The CDR3 region has the DNA TGTGCCAGCAGCCTAACTGCGCAGGGGCTCAGCGAGCAGTACTTC. This sequence joins TRBV7-2 and TRBJ2-7, with TRBD1 as a possible D gene (6 bases). Germline CDR1 SGHTA, CDR2 FQGNSA. V was pared by 5 bases and J by 6 bases, with 20 bases between. The CDR3 has 15 residues. Combining the CDR3 with reference TRBV7-2 and TRBJ2-7 gives the whole variable domain GAGVSQSPSNKVTEKGKDVELRCDPISGHTALYWYRQSLGQGLEFLIYFQGNSAPDKSGLPSDRFSAERTGGSVSTLTIQRTQQEDSAVYLCASSLTAQGLSEQYFGPGTRLTVT.

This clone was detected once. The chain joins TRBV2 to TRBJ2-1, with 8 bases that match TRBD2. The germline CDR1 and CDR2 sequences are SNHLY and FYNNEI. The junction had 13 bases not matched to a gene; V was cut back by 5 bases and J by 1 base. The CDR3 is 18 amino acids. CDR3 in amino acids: CASSPGGAGGSSYNEQFF. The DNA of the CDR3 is TGTGCCAGCAGTCCCGGGGGGGCTGGCGGGTCATCCTACAATGAGCAGTTCTTC. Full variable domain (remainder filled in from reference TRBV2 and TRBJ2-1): EPEVTQTPSHQVTQMGQEVILRCVPISNHLYFYWYRQILGQKVEFLVSFYNNEISEKSEIFDDQFSVERPDGSNFTLKIRSTKLEDSAMYFCASSPGGAGGSSYNEQFFGPGTRLTVL.

CDR3 coding DNA: TGTGCCAGCAGTCAACCCGGGACAGGGGGCCCTGAAGCTTTCTTT. It translates to CASSQPGTGGPEAFF. The V call is TRBV28, the J call TRBJ1-1; 12 bases line up with TRBD1. Germline lookup yields CDR1 MDHEN and CDR2 SYDVKM. J was trimmed by 6 bases and V by 5 bases; bases with no gene match: 7. This CDR3 comprises 15 residues.

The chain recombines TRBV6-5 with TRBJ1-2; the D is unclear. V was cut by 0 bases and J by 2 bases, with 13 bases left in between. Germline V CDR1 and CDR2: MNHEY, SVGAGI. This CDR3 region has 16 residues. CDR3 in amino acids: CASSYSFAGQNYGYTF. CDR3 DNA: TGTGCCAGCAGTTACTCGTTTGCAGGTCAGAACTATGGCTACACCTTC.

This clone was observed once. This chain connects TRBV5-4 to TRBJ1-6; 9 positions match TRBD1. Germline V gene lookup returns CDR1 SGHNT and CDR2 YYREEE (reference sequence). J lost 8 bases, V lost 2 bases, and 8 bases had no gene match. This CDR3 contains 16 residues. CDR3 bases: TGTGCCAGCAGCTTAGCGGACAGGGGAGGGGATTCACCCCTCCACTTT. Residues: CASSLADRGGDSPLHF.

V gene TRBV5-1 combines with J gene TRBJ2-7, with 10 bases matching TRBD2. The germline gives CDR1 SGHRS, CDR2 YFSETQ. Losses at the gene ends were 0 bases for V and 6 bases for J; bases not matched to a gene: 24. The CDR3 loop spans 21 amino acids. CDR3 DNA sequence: TGCGCCAGCAGCTTGGGCATATTAAATCCGGGACTAGCGATTACATCTCGCGAGCAGTACTTC. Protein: CASSLGILNPGLAITSREQYF.

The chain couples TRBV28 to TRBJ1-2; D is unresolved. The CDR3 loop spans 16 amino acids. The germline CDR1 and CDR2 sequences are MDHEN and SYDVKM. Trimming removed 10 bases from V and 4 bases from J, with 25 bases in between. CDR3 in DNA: TGTGCCACCTGGTCCCGCCCAAGCGAGGAGCCCTATGGCTACACCTTC. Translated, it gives CATWSRPSEEPYGYTF.

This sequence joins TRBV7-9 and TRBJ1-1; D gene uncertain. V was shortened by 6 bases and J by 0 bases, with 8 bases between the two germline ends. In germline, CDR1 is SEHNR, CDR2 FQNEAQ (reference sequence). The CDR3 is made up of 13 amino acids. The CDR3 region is CASSPMVNTEAFF. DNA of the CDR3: TGTGCCAGCAGTCCTATGGTGAACACTGAAGCTTTCTTT.

The CDR3 bases are TGTGCCAGCAGCCCGCAGGGACTAGCGGCGAACACCGGGGAGCTGTTTTTT. Translating gives CASSPQGLAANTGELFF. The rearrangement links TRBV3-1 (or the pseudogene TRBV3-2) to TRBJ2-2; TRBD2 agrees at 11 bases. The CDR3 consists of 17 residues. The germline V gene has CDR1 LGHDT and CDR2 YNNKEL (reference sequence). With 4 bases clipped from V and 0 bases from J, the junction kept 4 bases outside the gene matches.

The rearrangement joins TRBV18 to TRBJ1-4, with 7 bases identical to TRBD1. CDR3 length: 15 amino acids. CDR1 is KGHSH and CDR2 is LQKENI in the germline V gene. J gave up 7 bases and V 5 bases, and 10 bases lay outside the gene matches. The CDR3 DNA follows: TGTGCCAGCTCAACGTGGACAGGTTCGTCTGAAAAACTGTTTTTT. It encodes CASSTWTGSSEKLFF. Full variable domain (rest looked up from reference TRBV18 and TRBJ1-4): NAGVMQNPRHLVRRRGQEARLRCSPMKGHSHVYWYRQLPEEGLKFMVYLQKENIIDESGMPKERFSAEFPKEGPSILRIQQVVRGDSAAYFCASSTWTGSSEKLFFGSGTQLSVL.

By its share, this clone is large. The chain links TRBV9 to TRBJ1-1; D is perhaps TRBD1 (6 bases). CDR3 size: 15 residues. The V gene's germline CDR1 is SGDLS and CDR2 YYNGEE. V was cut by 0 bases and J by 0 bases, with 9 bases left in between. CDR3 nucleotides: TGTGCCAGCAGCGTAGCTACAGGGATGAACACTGAAGCTTTCTTT. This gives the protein CASSVATGMNTEAFF.

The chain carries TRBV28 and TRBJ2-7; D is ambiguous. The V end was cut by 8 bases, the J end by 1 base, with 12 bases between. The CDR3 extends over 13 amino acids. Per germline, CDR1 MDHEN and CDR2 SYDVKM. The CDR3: CASRSYDSYEQYF. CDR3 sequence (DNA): TGTGCCAGCCGGTCCTACGATTCCTACGAGCAGTACTTC.

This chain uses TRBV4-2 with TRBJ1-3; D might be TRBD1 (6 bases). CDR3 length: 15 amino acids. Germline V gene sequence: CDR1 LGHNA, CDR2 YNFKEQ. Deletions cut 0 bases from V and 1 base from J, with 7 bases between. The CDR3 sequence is CASSQEGTSGNTIYF. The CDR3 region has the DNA TGTGCCAGCAGCCAAGAAGGGACATCTGGAAACACCATATATTTT.

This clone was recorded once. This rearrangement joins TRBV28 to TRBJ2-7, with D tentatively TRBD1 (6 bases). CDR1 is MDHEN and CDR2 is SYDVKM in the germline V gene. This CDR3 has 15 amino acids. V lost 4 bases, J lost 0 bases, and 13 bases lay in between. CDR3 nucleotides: TGTGCCAGCAGTTCCCCCGACAGGATCTCCTACGAGCAGTACTTC. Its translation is CASSSPDRISYEQYF.

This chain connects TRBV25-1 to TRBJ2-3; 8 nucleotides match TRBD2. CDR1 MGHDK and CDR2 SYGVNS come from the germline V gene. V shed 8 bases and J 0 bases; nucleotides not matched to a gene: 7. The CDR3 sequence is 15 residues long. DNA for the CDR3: TGTGCCAGCTCCCGACTAGCGTCTAGCACAGATACGCAGTATTTT. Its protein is CASSRLASSTDTQYF.